At least ten counts were recorded for the clone carrying this T cell receptor (beta chain). Its antigen is not known. Time point meaning: healthy volunteer bleed at 2 weeks. Researchers extracted total RNA from unfractionated whole blood. The sample is drawn from a study of human T cells and chemical hapten exposure. Study-level background: Small pooled library volume differences chiefly drove per-sample TCR yield variation.

The CDR3 has 16 amino acids. Germline CDR1 is MDHEN and CDR2 is SYDVKM. V was clipped by 7 bases and J by 9 bases; unmatched bases: 20. Unique molecular identifiers were attached to individual cDNA molecules during library preparation. Study processing details: A per-sample median of around 88,000 TCRs was observed, with counts ranging from roughly 20,000 to 750,000. One entry per CDR3 protein, called by TCRdb with MiXCR from the RACE reads. The V and J calls reflect TCRdb's pipeline rather than the authors' work. This sample has approximately 33,000 distinct CDR3 sequences, with approximately 7.4% found just once. Study conclusions and caveats: Following DPC sensitization, TCRs present above 1 in 1000 frequency showed no change.

The origin of this receptor is a human donor in good health. Some clones in this sample may be carry-over from other donors' samples. The material sequenced was whole blood. This chain links TRBV28 with TRBJ1-2, with 7 bases identical to TRBD1. The CDR3 nucleotides read TGTGCCAGCATTGGCACAGGGGCCTCTCTATTTTTGAGCTACACCTTC. Encoded protein: CASIGTGASLFLSYTF.